This T cell receptor (beta chain) was retrieved from a study of beta chain features in type 1 diabetes. Regarding the study as a whole: People with Type 1 diabetes carried modestly yet significantly shorter TCRB CDR3s in all four CD4+ subsets.

The CDR3 is 15 amino acids. Germline V gene lookup returns CDR1 GTSNPN and CDR2 SVGIG (reference sequence). V lost 3 bases to trimming and J lost 8 bases; unmatched junction nucleotides: 7. A word on this clone: Its antigen is as yet unknown.

Every isolated RNA sample was fully reverse transcribed, so sequencing captured expressed TCRB transcripts. Here immunoSEQ multiplex PCR was the method, and the copy in TCRdb shows in-frame clones only, minus some. Of around 260,000 clones in the sample, about 20% were seen once. The chain is built from TRBV30 and TRBJ2-1; TRBD2 aligns across 13 bases. Input material: naive CD4+ T cells from blood. This TCR derives from a woman in her 40s with type 1 diabetes. The CDR3 bases are TGTGCCTGGAGCCCGGGACTAGCGGGAAGCGATGAGCAGTTCTTC. Translating gives CAWSPGLAGSDEQFF.